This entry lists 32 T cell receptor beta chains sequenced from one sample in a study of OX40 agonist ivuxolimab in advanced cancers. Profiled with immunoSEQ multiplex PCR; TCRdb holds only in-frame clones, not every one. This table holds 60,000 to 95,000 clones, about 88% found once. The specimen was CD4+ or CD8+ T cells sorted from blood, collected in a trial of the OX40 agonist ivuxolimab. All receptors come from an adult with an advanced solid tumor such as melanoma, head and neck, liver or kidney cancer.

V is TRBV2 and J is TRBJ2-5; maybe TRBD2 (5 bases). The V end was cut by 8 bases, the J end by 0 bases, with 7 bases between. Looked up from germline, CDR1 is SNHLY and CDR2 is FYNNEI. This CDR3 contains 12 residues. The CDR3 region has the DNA TGTGCCAGCTCGGGGTACCAAGAGACCCAGTACTTC. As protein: CASSGYQETQYF.

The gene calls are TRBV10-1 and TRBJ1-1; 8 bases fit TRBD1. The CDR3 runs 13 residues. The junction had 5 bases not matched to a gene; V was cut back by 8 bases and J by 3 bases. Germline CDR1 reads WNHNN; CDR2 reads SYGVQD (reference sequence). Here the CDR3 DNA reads TGCGCCAGCGTTGGACAGGGCGACACTGAAGCTTTCTTT. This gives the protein CASVGQGDTEAFF.

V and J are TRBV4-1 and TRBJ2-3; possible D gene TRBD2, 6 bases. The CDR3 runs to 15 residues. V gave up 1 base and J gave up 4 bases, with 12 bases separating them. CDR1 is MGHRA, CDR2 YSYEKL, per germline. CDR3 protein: CASSQAWTGADTQYF. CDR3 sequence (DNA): TGCGCCAGCAGCCAAGCTTGGACGGGGGCAGATACGCAGTATTTT.

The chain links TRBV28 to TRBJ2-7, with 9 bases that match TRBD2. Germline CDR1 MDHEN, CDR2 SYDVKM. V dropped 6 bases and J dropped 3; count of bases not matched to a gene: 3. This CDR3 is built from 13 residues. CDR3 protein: CASRGTSLYEQYF. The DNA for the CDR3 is TGTGCCAGCAGAGGGACTAGCCTCTACGAGCAGTACTTC.

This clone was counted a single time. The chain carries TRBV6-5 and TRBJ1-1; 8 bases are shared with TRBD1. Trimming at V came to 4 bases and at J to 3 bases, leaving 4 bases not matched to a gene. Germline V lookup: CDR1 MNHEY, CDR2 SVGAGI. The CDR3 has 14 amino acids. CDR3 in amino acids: CASSSQGEYTEAFF. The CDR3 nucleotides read TGTGCCAGCAGTTCACAGGGGGAGTACACTGAAGCTTTCTTT.

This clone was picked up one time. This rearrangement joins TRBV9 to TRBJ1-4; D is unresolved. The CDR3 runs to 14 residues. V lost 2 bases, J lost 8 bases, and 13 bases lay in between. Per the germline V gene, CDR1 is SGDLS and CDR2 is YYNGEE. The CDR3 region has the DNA TGTGCCAGCAGCGTTACGGTAATCGGAGAAAAACTGTTTTTT. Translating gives CASSVTVIGEKLFF.

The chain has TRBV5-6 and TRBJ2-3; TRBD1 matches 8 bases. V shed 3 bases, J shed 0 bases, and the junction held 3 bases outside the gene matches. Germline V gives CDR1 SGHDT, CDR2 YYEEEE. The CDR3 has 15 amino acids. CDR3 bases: TGTGCCAGCAGCTGGACAGGGATTAGCACAGATACGCAGTATTTT. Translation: CASSWTGISTDTQYF.

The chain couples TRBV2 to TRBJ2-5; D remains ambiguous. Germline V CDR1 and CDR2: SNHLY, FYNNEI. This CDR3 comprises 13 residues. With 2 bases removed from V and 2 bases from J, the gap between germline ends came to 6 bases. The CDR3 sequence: CASSEIRQETQYF. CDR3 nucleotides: TGTGCCAGCAGTGAAATTAGACAAGAGACCCAGTACTTC.

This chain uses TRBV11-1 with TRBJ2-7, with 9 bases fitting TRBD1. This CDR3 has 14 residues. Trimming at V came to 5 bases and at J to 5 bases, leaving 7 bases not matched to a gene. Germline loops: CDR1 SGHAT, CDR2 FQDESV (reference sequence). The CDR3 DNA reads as TGTGCCAGCAGCCCCCGGACAGGGGCGGACGAGCAGTACTTC. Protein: CASSPRTGADEQYF.

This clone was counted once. Here the CDR3 reads CASSTGLARGSYNEQFF. The DNA for the CDR3 is TGTGCCAGTAGTACCGGACTAGCGCGGGGGTCCTACAATGAGCAGTTCTTC. The rearrangement links TRBV19 to TRBJ2-1; 9 positions agree with TRBD2. There are 17 residues in the CDR3. V gave up 4 bases and J gave up 1 base; unmatched junction bases: 8. Per the germline V gene, CDR1 is LNHDA and CDR2 is SQIVND (reference sequence).

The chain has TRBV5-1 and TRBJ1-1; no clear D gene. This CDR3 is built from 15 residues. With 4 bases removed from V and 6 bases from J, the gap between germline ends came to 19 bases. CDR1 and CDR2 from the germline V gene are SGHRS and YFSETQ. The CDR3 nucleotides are TGCGCCAGCAGCCGGAGGGAGGGTGGCGGGTCTGAAGCTTTCTTT. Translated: CASSRREGGGSEAFF.

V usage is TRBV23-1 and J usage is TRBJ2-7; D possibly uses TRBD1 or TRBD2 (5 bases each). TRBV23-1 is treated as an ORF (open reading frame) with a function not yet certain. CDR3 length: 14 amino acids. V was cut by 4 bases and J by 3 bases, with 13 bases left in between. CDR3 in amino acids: CASSPFGGCYEQYF. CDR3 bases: TGCGCCAGCAGTCCCTTTGGGGGTTGCTACGAGCAGTACTTC.

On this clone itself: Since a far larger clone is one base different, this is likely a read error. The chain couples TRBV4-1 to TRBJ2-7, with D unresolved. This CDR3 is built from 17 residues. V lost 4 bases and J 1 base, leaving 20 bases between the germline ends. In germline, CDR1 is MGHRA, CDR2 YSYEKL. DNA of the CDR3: TGCGCCAGCAGCCTAGAACTGAGAGGTGTGGGGTCCTACGAGCAGTACTTC. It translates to CASSLELRGVGSYEQYF.

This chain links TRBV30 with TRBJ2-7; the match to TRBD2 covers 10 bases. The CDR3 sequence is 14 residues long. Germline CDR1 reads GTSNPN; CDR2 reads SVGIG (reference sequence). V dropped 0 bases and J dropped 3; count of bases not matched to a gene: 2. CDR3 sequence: CAWSVEREGYEQYF. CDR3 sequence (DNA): TGTGCCTGGAGTGTGGAGCGGGAGGGCTACGAGCAGTACTTC.

The CDR3, as DNA: TGTGCCCCTTCGGGGCTAGCGGGACTCCTCAGGGCAGATACGCAGTATTTT. Translated: CAPSGLAGLLRADTQYF. The J gene is TRBJ2-3, the V gene TRBV7-9; 9 bases fit TRBD2. With 11 bases clipped from V and 4 bases from J, the junction kept 19 bases outside the gene matches. This CDR3 is built from 17 residues. CDR1 and CDR2 (germline): SEHNR, FQNEAQ (reference sequence).

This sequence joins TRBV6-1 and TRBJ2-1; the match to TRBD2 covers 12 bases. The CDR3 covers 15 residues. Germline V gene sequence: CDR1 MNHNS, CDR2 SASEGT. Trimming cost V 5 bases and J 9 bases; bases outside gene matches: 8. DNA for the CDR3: TGTGCCAGCAGTAGACTAGCGGGAGTCAGTGGTGAGCAGTTCTTC. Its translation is CASSRLAGVSGEQFF.

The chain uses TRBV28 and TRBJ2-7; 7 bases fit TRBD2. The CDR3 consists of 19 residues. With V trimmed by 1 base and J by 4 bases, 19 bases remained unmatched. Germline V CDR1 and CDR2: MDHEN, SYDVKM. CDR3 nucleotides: TGTGCCAGCAGTTTATCCACCGGGAGGCCGCGGTGGGGGTCGTACGAGCAGTACTTC. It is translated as CASSLSTGRPRWGSYEQYF.

CDR3 loop: CASSLRQGNYEQYF. CDR3 in DNA: TGTGCCAGCAGTTTAAGACAGGGGAACTACGAGCAGTACTTC. The chain uses TRBV27 and TRBJ2-5; 8 bases align to TRBD1. The assigned J gene may be wrong: the sequence end matches TRBJ2-7 better. The CDR3 loop spans 14 amino acids. CDR1 and CDR2 (germline): MNHEY, SMNVEV (reference sequence).

The CDR3 loop is CASSPAGVNYGYTF. The CDR3 DNA follows: TGCGCCAGCAGCCCGGCAGGGGTTAACTATGGCTACACCTTC. This sequence joins TRBV4-1 and TRBJ1-2, with TRBD1 as a possible D gene (6 bases). Germline V CDR1 and CDR2: MGHRA, YSYEKL. The CDR3 totals 14 residues. Between the trimmed V and J ends, which lost 4 bases and 1 base, there was a span of 10 bases.

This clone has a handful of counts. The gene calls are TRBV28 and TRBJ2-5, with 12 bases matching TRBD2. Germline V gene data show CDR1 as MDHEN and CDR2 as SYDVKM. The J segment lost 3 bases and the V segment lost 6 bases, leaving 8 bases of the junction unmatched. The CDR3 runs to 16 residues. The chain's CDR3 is CASSPGTSGLEETQYF. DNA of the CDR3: TGTGCCAGCAGCCCGGGGACTAGCGGGCTTGAAGAGACCCAGTACTTC.

The CDR3 DNA reads as TGTGCCAGCAGCCAAGTTGAGGGAGCCCCCTACGAGCAGTACTTC. Translating gives CASSQVEGAPYEQYF. The chain uses TRBV7-9 and TRBJ2-7; D might be TRBD2 (5 bases). The CDR3 totals 15 residues. V lost 5 bases and J 2 bases, leaving 16 bases between the germline ends. Germline V CDR1 and CDR2: SEHNR, FQNEAQ (reference sequence).

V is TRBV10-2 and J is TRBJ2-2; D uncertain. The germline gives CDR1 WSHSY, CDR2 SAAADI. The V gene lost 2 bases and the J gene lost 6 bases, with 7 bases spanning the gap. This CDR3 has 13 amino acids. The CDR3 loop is CASSERAPGELFF. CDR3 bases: TGCGCCAGCAGTGAGAGGGCTCCCGGGGAGCTGTTTTTT.

The DNA for the CDR3 is TGTGCCAGCAGCCGGGGACCTAGCATGTACGAGCAGTACTTC. It is translated as CASSRGPSMYEQYF. The J gene is TRBJ2-7, the V gene TRBV7-2; either TRBD1 or TRBD2 may supply D (5 bases each). Trimming pared 5 bases from V and 4 bases from J, leaving 15 bases between. Germline-derived CDR1 and CDR2 are SGHTA and FQGNSA. The CDR3 length is 14 residues.

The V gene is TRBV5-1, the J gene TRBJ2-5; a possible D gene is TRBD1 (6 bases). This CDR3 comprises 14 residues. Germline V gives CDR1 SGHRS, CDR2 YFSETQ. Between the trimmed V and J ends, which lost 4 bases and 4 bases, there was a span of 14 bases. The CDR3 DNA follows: TGCGCCAGCAGCATAACAGGGCAGGGAGAGACCCAGTACTTC. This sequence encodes CASSITGQGETQYF.

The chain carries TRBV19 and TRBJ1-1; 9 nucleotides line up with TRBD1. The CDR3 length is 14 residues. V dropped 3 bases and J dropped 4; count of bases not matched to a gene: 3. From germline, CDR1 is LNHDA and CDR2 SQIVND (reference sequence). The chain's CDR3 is CASSISGQGTEAFF. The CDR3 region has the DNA TGTGCCAGTAGTATTTCGGGACAGGGCACTGAAGCTTTCTTT.

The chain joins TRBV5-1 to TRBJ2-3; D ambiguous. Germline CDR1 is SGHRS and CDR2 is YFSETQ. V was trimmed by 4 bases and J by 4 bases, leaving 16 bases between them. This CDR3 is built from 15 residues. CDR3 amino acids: CASSAFLTDPDTQYF. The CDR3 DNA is TGCGCCAGCAGCGCATTTTTAACTGACCCAGATACGCAGTATTTT.

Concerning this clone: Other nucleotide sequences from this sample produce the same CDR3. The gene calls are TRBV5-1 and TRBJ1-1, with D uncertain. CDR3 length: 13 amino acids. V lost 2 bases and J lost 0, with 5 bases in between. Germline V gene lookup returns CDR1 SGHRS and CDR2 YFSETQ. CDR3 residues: CASSLTMNTEAFF. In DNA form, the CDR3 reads TGCGCCAGCAGCTTAACCATGAACACTGAAGCTTTCTTT.

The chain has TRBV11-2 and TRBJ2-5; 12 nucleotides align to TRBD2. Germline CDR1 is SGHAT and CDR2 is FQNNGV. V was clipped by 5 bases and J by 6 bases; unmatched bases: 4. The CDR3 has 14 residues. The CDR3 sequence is CASSKTSGSKTQYF. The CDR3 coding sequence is TGTGCCAGCAGCAAGACTAGCGGGAGTAAGACCCAGTACTTC.

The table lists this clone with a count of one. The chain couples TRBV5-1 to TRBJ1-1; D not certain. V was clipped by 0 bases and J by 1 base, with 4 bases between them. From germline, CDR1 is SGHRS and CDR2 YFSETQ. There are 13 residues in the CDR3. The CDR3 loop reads CASSLAGNTEAFF. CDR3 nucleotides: TGCGCCAGCAGCTTGGCAGGGAACACTGAAGCTTTCTTT.

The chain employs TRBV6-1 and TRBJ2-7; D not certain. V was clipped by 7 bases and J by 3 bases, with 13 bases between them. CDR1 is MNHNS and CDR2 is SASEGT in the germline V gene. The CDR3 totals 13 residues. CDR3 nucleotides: TGTGCCAGCAAAATGGAATCCTTCTACGAGCAGTACTTC. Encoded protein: CASKMESFYEQYF.

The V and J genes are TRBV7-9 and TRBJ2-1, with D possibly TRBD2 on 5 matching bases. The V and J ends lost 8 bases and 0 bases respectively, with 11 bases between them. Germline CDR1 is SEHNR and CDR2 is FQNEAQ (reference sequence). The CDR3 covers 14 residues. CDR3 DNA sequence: TGTGCCAGCGCTCTGGGGAGCTCCTACAATGAGCAGTTCTTC. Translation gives CASALGSSYNEQFF.

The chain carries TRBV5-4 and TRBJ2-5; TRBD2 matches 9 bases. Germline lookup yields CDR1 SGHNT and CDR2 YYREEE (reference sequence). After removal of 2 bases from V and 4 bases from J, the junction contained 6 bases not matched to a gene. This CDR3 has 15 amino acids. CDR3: CASSFGSGRGETQYF. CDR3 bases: TGTGCCAGCAGCTTCGGTAGCGGGAGAGGAGAGACCCAGTACTTC.